One and the same sample provided the 27 T cell receptor beta chains below, sequenced in a study of cytomegalovirus exposure and HLA in healthy donors. Profiled with immunoSEQ multiplex PCR; TCRdb holds only in-frame clones, not every one. The table includes under 300,000 clones, 80% to 90% detected once. Sequencing was carried out using PBMCs. The receptors were gathered from a woman aged 18-29 years in good health and CMV-seronegative.

The genes are TRBV7-9 and TRBJ2-2; TRBD2 matches at 13 bases. The V and J ends lost 2 bases and 4 bases, in that order; junction bases with no gene match: 4. Per the germline V gene, CDR1 is SEHNR and CDR2 is FQNEAQ (reference sequence). The CDR3 runs 17 residues. CDR3 amino acids: CASSLTSGRAGTGELFF. As DNA, the CDR3 is TGTGCCAGCAGCTTAACTAGCGGGAGGGCCGGCACCGGGGAGCTGTTTTTT.

The gene calls are TRBV5-6 and TRBJ2-7, with D uncertain. Germline CDR1 SGHDT, CDR2 YYEEEE. The CDR3 runs to 12 residues. Trimming removed 2 bases at V and 5 bases at J, with 8 bases between. CDR3 DNA: TGTGCCAGCAGCTTAACCACGGACGAGCAGTACTTC. This translates into CASSLTTDEQYF.

The chain links TRBV2 to TRBJ2-1, with 11 bases identical to TRBD2. The CDR3 is made up of 15 amino acids. V dropped 5 bases and J dropped 10; count of bases not matched to a gene: 10. Looked up from germline, CDR1 is SNHLY and CDR2 is FYNNEI. The CDR3 region has the DNA TGTGCCAGCAGTTTAGCGGGAGGGCCTTTAGGCGAGCAGTTCTTC. Translation gives CASSLAGGPLGEQFF.

This clone has only one observation. The chain uses TRBV19 and TRBJ2-5; 8 bases are a match to TRBD1. Germline V gene sequence: CDR1 LNHDA, CDR2 SQIVND (reference sequence). Trimming removed 6 bases from V and 3 bases from J; junction bases left unmatched: 3. The CDR3 is made up of 13 amino acids. CDR3 protein: CASRLTGEETQYF. The CDR3 DNA sequence: TGTGCCAGTAGGCTGACAGGGGAAGAGACCCAGTACTTC.

This clone was observed once. The chain carries TRBV4-1 and TRBJ1-1, with D hard to call. Trimming took off 7 bases at V and 3 bases at J, with 12 bases between the two ends. The CDR3 runs to 13 residues. Germline CDR1 MGHRA, CDR2 YSYEKL. The CDR3 DNA sequence: TGCGCCAGCAATGTAGGAGGAGACACTGAAGCTTTCTTT. It yields the protein CASNVGGDTEAFF.

This clone occurred once. V and J are TRBV6-6 and TRBJ2-1; the match to TRBD2 covers 12 bases. V was clipped by 6 bases and J by 7 bases; unmatched bases: 7. The CDR3 is made up of 15 amino acids. The V gene's germline CDR1 is MNHNY and CDR2 SVGAGI (reference sequence). Written as DNA, the CDR3 is TGTGCCAGCAGCGCCGGGACTAGCGGGCCAAATGAGCAGTTCTTC. Encoded protein: CASSAGTSGPNEQFF.

This sequence joins TRBV7-2 and TRBJ1-2; D ambiguous. This CDR3 comprises 14 residues. The germline V gene has CDR1 SGHTA and CDR2 FQGNSA. Trimming left V 1 base short and J 4 bases short, with 10 bases between. CDR3 in DNA: TGTGCCAGCAGCTTAGTCGGGATGCCCTATGGCTACACCTTC. Amino acids: CASSLVGMPYGYTF.

The CDR3 DNA sequence: TGCGCCAGCAGCCTGACAGGGGGGGATTACAATGAGCAGTTCTTC. It yields the protein CASSLTGGDYNEQFF. The rearrangement joins TRBV5-1 to TRBJ2-1, with 9 bases aligning to TRBD1. V lost 4 bases and J lost 4; bases outside the gene matches: 6. Germline assignment: CDR1 SGHRS and CDR2 YFSETQ. CDR3 length: 15 residues.

This chain joins TRBV12-5 and TRBJ1-1; D is possibly TRBD1 (5 bases). CDR1 and CDR2 from the germline V gene are LGHNT and FRNRAP. This CDR3 has 13 amino acids. Trimming removed 8 bases at V and 2 bases at J, with 12 bases between. The CDR3 sequence: CASSQQGNTEAFF. CDR3 DNA: TGTGCTAGTTCACAGCAGGGCAACACTGAAGCTTTCTTT.

The rearrangement joins TRBV7-8 to TRBJ1-2; D is possibly TRBD1 (5 bases). V lost 6 bases and J lost 8, with 19 bases in between. Germline V gives CDR1 SGHVS, CDR2 FQNEAQ. The CDR3 sequence is 14 residues long. CDR3 loop: CASSDWEGRSGYTF. The CDR3 DNA sequence: TGTGCCAGCAGTGATTGGGAGGGACGTAGCGGCTACACCTTC.

In DNA form, the CDR3 reads TGTGCCAGCAGCCAAGATTTGCGGAACAGGGGGGATGGCTACACCTTC. This sequence encodes CASSQDLRNRGDGYTF. The gene calls are TRBV4-2 and TRBJ1-2; TRBD1 matches 8 bases. V gave up 0 bases and J gave up 6 bases; unmatched junction bases: 9. Looked up from germline, CDR1 is LGHNA and CDR2 is YNFKEQ. This CDR3 contains 16 residues.

Here the CDR3 reads CASKVNPGGNQPQHF. The CDR3 DNA reads as TGTGCCAGCAAAGTAAACCCGGGGGGCAATCAGCCCCAGCATTTT. The rearrangement links TRBV2 to TRBJ1-5, with D perhaps TRBD1 (5 bases). CDR3 length equals 15 residues. The germline V and J ends were trimmed by 7 bases and 2 bases, with 15 bases remaining between them. Per germline, CDR1 SNHLY and CDR2 FYNNEI.

The rearrangement links TRBV6-6 to TRBJ1-1; 7 bases agree with TRBD1. J lost 1 base, V lost 0 bases, and 2 bases had no gene match. The CDR3 runs to 15 residues. Germline V gene data show CDR1 as MNHNY and CDR2 as SVGAGI (reference sequence). In DNA, the CDR3 is TGTGCCAGCAGTTACTCGACAGGGACGAACACTGAAGCTTTCTTT. Residues: CASSYSTGTNTEAFF.

The CDR3 here is CASSHPSPTLTEGDTQYF. CDR3 DNA sequence: TGCGCCAGCAGCCATCCTTCACCGACTCTCACGGAGGGAGATACGCAGTATTTT. The chain is built from TRBV4-1 and TRBJ2-3, with D perhaps matching TRBD2 (6 bases). V lost 3 bases, J lost 5 bases, and 24 bases lay in between. The germline gives CDR1 MGHRA, CDR2 YSYEKL. This CDR3 comprises 18 residues.

This clone occurred a few times. The chain couples TRBV7-6 to TRBJ1-5; possibly TRBD1 for D (5 bases). The CDR3 consists of 16 residues. Germline V gene lookup returns CDR1 SGHVS and CDR2 FNYEAQ. Between the trimmed V and J ends, which lost 1 base and 1 base, there was a span of 11 bases. The CDR3 here is CASSLGPAGSNQPQHF. CDR3 coding DNA: TGTGCCAGCAGCTTAGGTCCGGCAGGGAGCAATCAGCCCCAGCATTTT.

The rearrangement links TRBV27 to TRBJ2-3, with D maybe TRBD2 (6 bases). Trimming pared 6 bases from V and 5 bases from J, leaving 15 bases between. CDR3 length equals 14 residues. The germline CDR1 and CDR2 sequences are MNHEY and SMNVEV (reference sequence). CDR3 in DNA: TGTGCCAGCAGGCGTTTGGAGGGCCGAGATACGCAGTATTTT. Translating gives CASRRLEGRDTQYF.

The chain couples TRBV27 to TRBJ1-2; D is perhaps TRBD1 (5 bases). Trimming took off 9 bases at V and 4 bases at J, with 18 bases between the two ends. The germline CDR1 and CDR2 sequences are MNHEY and SMNVEV (reference sequence). The CDR3 totals 14 residues. The CDR3 coding sequence is TGTGCCAGTCTTCAAATTAAGACAGTCTATGGCTACACCTTC. Protein: CASLQIKTVYGYTF.

This clone was observed a few times. This chain links TRBV5-1 with TRBJ2-5; 7 bases fit TRBD1. The CDR3 has 13 amino acids. J lost 5 bases, V lost 5 bases, and 6 bases had no gene match. Germline V gene data show CDR1 as SGHRS and CDR2 as YFSETQ. The CDR3 DNA reads TGCGCCAGCAGTTTCGGACAGGAGGAGACCCAGTACTTC. This gives the protein CASSFGQEETQYF. The full variable domain, completed using reference TRBV5-1 and TRBJ2-5, is KAGVTQTPRYLIKTRGQQVTLSCSPISGHRSVSWYQQTPGQGLQFLFEYFSETQRNKGNFPGRFSGRQFSNSRSEMNVSTLELGDSALYLCASSFGQEETQYFGPGTRLLVL.

V gene TRBV10-3 combines with J gene TRBJ1-5; D is uncertain. The CDR3 has 14 amino acids. Germline values: CDR1 ENHRY, CDR2 SYGVKD. V was cut by 2 bases and J by 4 bases, with 9 bases left in between. CDR3 amino acids: CAISELGSNQPQHF. CDR3 DNA sequence: TGTGCCATCAGTGAGCTTGGGAGTAATCAGCCCCAGCATTTT.

This clone has just one count. The chain links TRBV30 to TRBJ1-5; 12 bases map to TRBD1. The trim removed 1 base at V and 9 bases at J, leaving 4 bases unmatched. There are 14 residues in the CDR3. Per germline, CDR1 GTSNPN and CDR2 SVGIG (reference sequence). CDR3 sequence reads: CAWSGGQGARPQHF. DNA of the CDR3: TGTGCCTGGAGTGGGGGACAGGGGGCTCGGCCCCAGCATTTT.

This rearrangement joins TRBV18 to TRBJ1-2, with 7 bases lining up with TRBD1. Germline-derived CDR1 and CDR2 are KGHSH and LQKENI. This CDR3 region has 14 residues. With 5 bases clipped from V and 0 bases from J, the junction kept 3 bases outside the gene matches. CDR3 amino acids: CASSSGQSNYGYTF. DNA for the CDR3: TGTGCCAGCTCATCGGGACAGTCTAACTATGGCTACACCTTC.

This chain uses TRBV7-8 with TRBJ2-7, with D uncertain. Germline V gene lookup returns CDR1 SGHVS and CDR2 FQNEAQ. Trimming took 2 bases from V and 3 from J, leaving 8 bases between them. The length of the CDR3 is 13 residues. The CDR3 protein is CASSLYYFYEQYF. Written as DNA, the CDR3 is TGTGCCAGCAGCTTATACTACTTCTACGAGCAGTACTTC. Complete variable domain (other parts from reference TRBV7-8 and TRBJ2-7): GAGVSQSPRYKVAKRGQDVALRCDPISGHVSLFWYQQALGQGPEFLTYFQNEAQLDKSGLPSDRFFAERPEGSVSTLKIQRTQQEDSAVYLCASSLYYFYEQYFGPGTRLTVT.

J is TRBJ2-7 and V is TRBV4-1; no firm D call. The ends were cut back, 0 bases at V and 4 bases at J, with 16 bases in the middle. Germline CDR1 MGHRA, CDR2 YSYEKL. The CDR3 is 16 residues long. The CDR3 region is CASSQDLKVTKYEQYF. In DNA form, the CDR3 reads TGCGCCAGCAGCCAAGATTTAAAGGTTACTAAGTACGAGCAGTACTTC.

The chain is built from TRBV6-5 and TRBJ1-1; TRBD1 is a possible D gene (5 bases). V dropped 0 bases and J dropped 0 bases, with 8 bases sitting between them. The CDR3 is 15 residues long. Germline V gives CDR1 MNHEY, CDR2 SVGAGI. The CDR3: CASSYSGLMNTEAFF. DNA for the CDR3: TGTGCCAGCAGTTACTCGGGACTAATGAACACTGAAGCTTTCTTT.

The V gene is TRBV27, the J gene TRBJ2-1, with TRBD2 identical over 9 bases. The CDR3 extends over 14 amino acids. The V segment lost 6 bases and the J segment 3 bases; nucleotides outside the gene matches: 3. Germline V gene data show CDR1 as MNHEY and CDR2 as SMNVEV (reference sequence). CDR3 amino acids: CASRGTSNYNEQFF. CDR3 in DNA: TGTGCCAGCAGAGGGACTAGCAACTACAATGAGCAGTTCTTC.

The chain combines TRBV28 with TRBJ2-7, with a weak D call TRBD2 (6 bases). This CDR3 comprises 13 residues. Trimming took 8 bases from V and 0 from J, leaving 11 bases between them. Germline V gene sequence: CDR1 MDHEN, CDR2 SYDVKM. The DNA for the CDR3 is TGTGCCAGCCGGGACTCGAGCTCCTACGAGCAGTACTTC. This gives the protein CASRDSSSYEQYF.

A note on this clone: Other nucleotide sequences from this sample produce the same CDR3. The gene calls are TRBV11-2 and TRBJ1-1, with TRBD1 as a possible D gene (6 bases). The CDR3 has 14 residues. V lost 1 base, J lost 5 bases, and 11 bases lay in between. CDR1 SGHAT and CDR2 FQNNGV come from the germline V gene. The CDR3 DNA reads TGTGCCAGCAGCTTAGGGGGAAGGGGGACTGAAGCTTTCTTT. Translation gives CASSLGGRGTEAFF. Full variable domain (outside the CDR3, taken from reference TRBV11-2 and TRBJ1-1): EAGVAQSPRYKIIEKRQSVAFWCNPISGHATLYWYQQILGQGPKLLIQFQNNGVVDDSQLPKDRFSAERLKGVDSTLKIQPAKLEDSAVYLCASSLGGRGTEAFFGQGTRLTVV.